What follows are 20 T cell receptor beta chains derived from one specimen sequenced in a study of somatic mutations in cytotoxic T cells in rheumatoid arthritis. Repertoires were generated with immunoSEQ multiplex PCR, while TCRdb's copy carries only in-frame clones and drops some. The data hold some 18,000 clones, with around four fifths observed a single time. The sequenced sample was CD8+ T cells sorted from blood. These receptors were collected from an adult with rheumatoid arthritis.

J is TRBJ2-2 and V is TRBV19; the D is unclear. Germline CDR1 is LNHDA and CDR2 is SQIVND (reference sequence). V lost 5 bases to trimming and J lost 3 bases, with 4 bases between them. This CDR3 region has 12 residues. The CDR3 loop is CASSGYTGELFF. In DNA, the CDR3 is TGTGCCAGTAGTGGATACACCGGGGAGCTGTTTTTT.

The chain links TRBV5-4 to TRBJ1-4; no clear D gene. The CDR3 is 15 amino acids. Deletions cut 4 bases from V and 2 bases from J, with 12 bases between. CDR1 is SGHNT and CDR2 is YYREEE in the germline V gene (reference sequence). The CDR3 sequence is CASSRRSRTNEKLFF. The CDR3, as DNA: TGTGCCAGCAGCCGTCGATCGAGGACTAATGAAAAACTGTTTTTT.

The V and J genes are TRBV6-1 and TRBJ2-2; no clear D gene. Per germline, CDR1 MNHNS and CDR2 SASEGT. V gave up 6 bases and J gave up 6 bases, with 11 bases separating them. The CDR3 spans 13 residues. CDR3 sequence: CASRARGPGELFF. CDR3 in DNA: TGTGCCAGCAGGGCACGAGGTCCCGGGGAGCTGTTTTTT.

The chain is built from TRBV9 and TRBJ2-3, with 9 bases fitting TRBD2. The CDR3 contains 19 residues. Germline-derived CDR1 and CDR2 are SGDLS and YYNGEE. Unmatched junction bases numbered 14, after V lost 3 bases and J lost 0 bases. In DNA, the CDR3 is TGTGCCAGCAGCGCCAGCCCCCTAGGTAGCGGGGGCAGCACAGATACGCAGTATTTT. Protein sequence: CASSASPLGSGGSTDTQYF.

This clone has only one observation. V and J are TRBV9 and TRBJ1-4; D gene unclear. The V end was cut by 3 bases, the J end by 7 bases, with 7 bases between. Germline-derived CDR1 and CDR2 are SGDLS and YYNGEE. CDR3 size: 12 residues. Written as DNA, the CDR3 is TGTGCCAGCAGCGGGGAATTTGAAAAACTGTTTTTT. Its protein is CASSGEFEKLFF.

The chain links TRBV18 to TRBJ1-5; a weak D match, TRBD1 (6 bases). The V end lost 3 bases, the J end lost 0 bases, and 18 bases lay between the germline ends. The CDR3 is 18 amino acids. Germline values: CDR1 KGHSH, CDR2 LQKENI. CDR3 sequence: CASSPTLDSFSSNQPQHF. The CDR3 DNA reads as TGTGCCAGCTCACCCACCTTGGACAGCTTTTCTAGCAATCAGCCCCAGCATTTT.

The count of this clone is one. The CDR3 loop reads CASSLERLYTF. CDR3 nucleotide sequence: TGTGCCAGCAGCTTAGAACGACTCTACACCTTC. This chain links TRBV7-9 with TRBJ1-2; D ambiguous. Germline assignment: CDR1 SEHNR and CDR2 FQNEAQ (reference sequence). V was shortened by 1 base and J by 10 bases, with 7 bases between the two germline ends. The CDR3 is 11 amino acids.

V is TRBV4-1 and J is TRBJ2-2, with a possible D match to TRBD2 (5 bases). This CDR3 is 15 amino acids long. V was clipped by 4 bases and J by 5 bases, with 14 bases between them. Germline CDR1 reads MGHRA; CDR2 reads YSYEKL. The CDR3 spells CASSLRGGGTGELFF. CDR3 nucleotide sequence: TGCGCCAGCAGCCTCCGGGGTGGTGGTACCGGGGAGCTGTTTTTT.

The CDR3 nucleotides read TGTGCCAGCAGCTCCCACGGGATTACGGACACTGAAGCTTTCTTT. It encodes CASSSHGITDTEAFF. V usage is TRBV9 and J usage is TRBJ1-1; D is uncertain. In germline, CDR1 is SGDLS, CDR2 YYNGEE. The CDR3 covers 15 residues. With 4 bases removed from V and 3 bases from J, the gap between germline ends came to 16 bases.

This clone was detected only once. The chain couples TRBV23-1 to TRBJ2-1; 13 bases align to TRBD2. TRBV23-1 is flagged as an ORF with uncertain function. The CDR3 is made up of 19 amino acids. Unmatched junction bases numbered 8, after V lost 0 bases and J lost 3 bases. The CDR3 nucleotides read TGCGCCAGCAGTCAATCGGGAGCTGGACTAGCGGGAGTCTACAATGAGCAGTTCTTC. It is translated as CASSQSGAGLAGVYNEQFF.

This chain joins TRBV27 and TRBJ2-2; D is unclear. The germline CDR1 and CDR2 sequences are MNHEY and SMNVEV (reference sequence). Trimming took off 8 bases at V and 1 base at J, with 8 bases between the two ends. The CDR3 spans 13 residues. In DNA, the CDR3 is TGTGCCAGCGCCCAACTGAACACCGGGGAGCTGTTTTTT. Amino acids: CASAQLNTGELFF.

The chain links TRBV6-5 to TRBJ2-5; D is perhaps TRBD2 (6 bases). V lost 6 bases and J 5 bases, leaving 19 bases between the germline ends. The CDR3 is made up of 15 amino acids. CDR1 and CDR2 from the germline V gene are MNHEY and SVGAGI. CDR3 residues: CASSRLRAEGETQYF. CDR3 nucleotides: TGTGCCAGCAGCCGGTTAAGGGCGGAGGGGGAGACCCAGTACTTC.

The chain recombines TRBV2 with TRBJ2-1, with 8 bases lining up with TRBD2. Looked up from germline, CDR1 is SNHLY and CDR2 is FYNNEI. The ends lost 6 bases at V and 5 bases at J; junction bases unmatched: 12. This CDR3 has 16 residues. As DNA, the CDR3 is TGTGCCAGCAGGGGGGAGAGCGGGAGCGGCCACAATGAGCAGTTCTTC. This translates into CASRGESGSGHNEQFF.

This chain connects TRBV29-1 to TRBJ1-2; D ambiguous. CDR1 is SQVTM, CDR2 ANQGSEA, per germline. The CDR3 contains 14 residues. V was trimmed by 0 bases and J by 4 bases, leaving 12 bases between them. The CDR3 is CSVEDRETPYGYTF. CDR3 nucleotide sequence: TGCAGCGTTGAAGATCGAGAGACACCCTATGGCTACACCTTC.

The chain combines TRBV7-9 with TRBJ2-5, with TRBD2 identical over 9 bases. The V gene's germline CDR1 is SEHNR and CDR2 FQNEAQ (reference sequence). The junction had 9 bases not matched to a gene; V was cut back by 8 bases and J by 5 bases. CDR3 length: 14 residues. CDR3 region: CASVPGTSLETQYF. CDR3 coding DNA: TGTGCCAGCGTCCCCGGGACTAGCCTGGAGACCCAGTACTTC.

V and J are TRBV4-2 and TRBJ2-6; tentatively, D is TRBD1 (6 bases). This CDR3 is built from 17 residues. Germline CDR1 reads LGHNA; CDR2 reads YNFKEQ. V gave up 0 bases and J gave up 4 bases, with 13 bases separating them. CDR3 sequence: CASSQDGQGQGANVLTF. The CDR3 nucleotides read TGTGCCAGCAGCCAAGATGGGCAGGGGCAGGGGGCCAACGTCCTGACTTTC.

The chain recombines TRBV27 with TRBJ1-3, with unresolved D. Germline values: CDR1 MNHEY, CDR2 SMNVEV (reference sequence). The CDR3 loop spans 15 amino acids. Trimming removed 4 bases from V and 0 bases from J, with 10 bases in between. Here the CDR3 reads CASSSDRSSGNTIYF. The CDR3 DNA follows: TGTGCCAGCAGTTCGGACCGGAGCTCTGGAAACACCATATATTTT.

The genes are TRBV7-9 and TRBJ1-4; 9 nucleotides align to TRBD1. Germline V gene sequence: CDR1 SEHNR, CDR2 FQNEAQ (reference sequence). The CDR3 length is 14 residues. The ends lost 5 bases at V and 5 bases at J; junction bases unmatched: 3. The CDR3 DNA sequence: TGTGCCAGCAGCCCTGGACAGGGGAATGAAAAACTGTTTTTT. Translation gives CASSPGQGNEKLFF.

V usage is TRBV29-1 and J usage is TRBJ2-2, with D unresolved. The germline V gene encodes CDR1 SQVTM and CDR2 ANQGSEA. V was cut by 7 bases and J by 0 bases, with 9 bases left in between. The CDR3 is 13 amino acids. The CDR3, as DNA: TGCAGCGCCGTGTGGCCGAACACCGGGGAGCTGTTTTTT. Protein sequence: CSAVWPNTGELFF.

This chain links TRBV29-1 with TRBJ2-7; 12 nucleotides match TRBD2. Germline-derived CDR1 and CDR2 are SQVTM and ANQGSEA. V lost 7 bases to trimming and J lost 4 bases; unmatched junction nucleotides: 5. This CDR3 contains 13 residues. CDR3 in amino acids: CSARLAGVYEQYF. The CDR3 coding sequence is TGCAGCGCCCGACTAGCGGGAGTGTACGAGCAGTACTTC.